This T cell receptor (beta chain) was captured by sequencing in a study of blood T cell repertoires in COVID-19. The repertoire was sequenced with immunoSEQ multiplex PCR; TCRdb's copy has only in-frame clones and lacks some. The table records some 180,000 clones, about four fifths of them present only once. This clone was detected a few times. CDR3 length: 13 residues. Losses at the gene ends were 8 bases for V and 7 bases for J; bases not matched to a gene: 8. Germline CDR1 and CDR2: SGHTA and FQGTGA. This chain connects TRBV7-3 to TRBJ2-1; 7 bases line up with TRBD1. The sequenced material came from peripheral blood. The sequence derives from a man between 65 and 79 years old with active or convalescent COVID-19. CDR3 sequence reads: CASATGIGNEQFF. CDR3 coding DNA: TGTGCCAGCGCGACAGGGATTGGTAATGAGCAGTTCTTC.